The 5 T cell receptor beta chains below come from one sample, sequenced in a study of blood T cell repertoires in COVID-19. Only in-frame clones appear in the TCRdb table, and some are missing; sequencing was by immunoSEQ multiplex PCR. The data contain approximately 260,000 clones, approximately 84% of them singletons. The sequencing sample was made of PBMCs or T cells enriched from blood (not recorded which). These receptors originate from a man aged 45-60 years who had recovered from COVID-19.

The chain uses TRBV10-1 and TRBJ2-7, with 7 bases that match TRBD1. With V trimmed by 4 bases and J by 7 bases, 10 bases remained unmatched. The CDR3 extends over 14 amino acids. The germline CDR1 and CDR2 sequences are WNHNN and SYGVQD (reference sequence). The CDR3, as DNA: TGCGCCAGCAGTGGACCAACAGGGGCGAGAGAGCAGTACTTC. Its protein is CASSGPTGAREQYF.

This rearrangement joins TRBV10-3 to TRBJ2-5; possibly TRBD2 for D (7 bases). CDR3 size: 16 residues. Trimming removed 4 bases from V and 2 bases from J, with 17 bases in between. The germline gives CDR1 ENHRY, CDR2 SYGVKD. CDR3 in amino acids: CAISVRTGGLQETQYF. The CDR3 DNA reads TGTGCCATCAGTGTTAGGACGGGGGGCCTACAAGAGACCCAGTACTTC.

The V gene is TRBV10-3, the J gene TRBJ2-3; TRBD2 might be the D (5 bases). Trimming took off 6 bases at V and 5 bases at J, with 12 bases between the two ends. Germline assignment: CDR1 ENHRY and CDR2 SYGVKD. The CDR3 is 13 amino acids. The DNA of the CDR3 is TGTGCCATCAGACTCGGAGAGGGAGATACGCAGTATTTT. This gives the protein CAIRLGEGDTQYF.

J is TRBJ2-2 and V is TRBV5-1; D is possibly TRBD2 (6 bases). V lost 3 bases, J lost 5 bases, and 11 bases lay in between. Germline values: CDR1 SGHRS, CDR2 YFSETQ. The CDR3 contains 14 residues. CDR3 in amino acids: CASSSEGRTGELFF. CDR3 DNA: TGCGCCAGCAGCTCGGAAGGGAGGACCGGGGAGCTGTTTTTT.

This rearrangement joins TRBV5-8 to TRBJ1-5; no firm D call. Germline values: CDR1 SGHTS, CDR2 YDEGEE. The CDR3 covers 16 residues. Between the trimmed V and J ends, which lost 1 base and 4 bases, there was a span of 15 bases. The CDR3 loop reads CASSLPGLTPNQPQHF. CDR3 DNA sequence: TGTGCCAGCAGCTTGCCGGGTCTAACTCCGAATCAGCCCCAGCATTTT.